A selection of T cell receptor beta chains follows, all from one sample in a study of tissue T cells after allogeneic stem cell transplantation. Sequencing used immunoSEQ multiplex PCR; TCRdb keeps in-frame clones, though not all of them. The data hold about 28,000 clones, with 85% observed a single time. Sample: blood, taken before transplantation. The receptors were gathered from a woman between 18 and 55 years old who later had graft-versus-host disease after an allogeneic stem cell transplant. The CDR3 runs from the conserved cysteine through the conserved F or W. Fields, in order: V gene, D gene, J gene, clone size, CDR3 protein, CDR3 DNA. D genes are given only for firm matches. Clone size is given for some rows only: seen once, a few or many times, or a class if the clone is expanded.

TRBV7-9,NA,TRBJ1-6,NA,CASSDRRFGNSPLHF,TGTGCCAGCAGCGACCGACGGTTCGGGAATTCACCCCTCCACTTT
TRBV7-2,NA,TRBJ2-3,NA,CASSGTLASTQYF,TGTGCCAGCAGCGGGACCCTAGCGAGTACGCAGTATTTT
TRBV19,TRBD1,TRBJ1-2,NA,CASSFRQGHGYTF,TGTGCCAGTAGTTTTAGACAGGGCCATGGCTACACCTTC
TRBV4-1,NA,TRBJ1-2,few,CASSQALGGYGYTF,TGCGCCAGCAGCCAAGCACTAGGAGGCTATGGCTACACCTTC
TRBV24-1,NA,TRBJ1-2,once,CATSVGGPNYGYTF,TGTGCCACCAGTGTGGGCGGACCTAACTATGGCTACACCTTC
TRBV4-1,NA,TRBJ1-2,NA,CASSQGRQGAVNTF,TGCGCCAGCAGCCAAGGGCGGCAGGGCGCGGTGAACACCTTC
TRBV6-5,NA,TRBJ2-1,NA,CASSYERDNEQFF,TGTGCCAGCAGTTACGAGAGGGACAATGAGCAGTTCTTC
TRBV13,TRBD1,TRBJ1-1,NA,CASSWRPGQGTNTEAFF,TGTGCCAGCAGCTGGAGACCGGGACAGGGCACTAACACTGAAGCTTTCTTT
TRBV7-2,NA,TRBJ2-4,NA,CASSSENIQYF,TGTGCCAGCAGCTCAGAAAACATTCAGTACTTC
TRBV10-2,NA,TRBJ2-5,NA,CASSFPGTTIGETQYF,TGCGCCAGCAGTTTCCCCGGGACGACCATCGGGGAGACCCAGTACTTC
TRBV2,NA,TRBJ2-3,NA,CASSIGSDTQYF,TGTGCCAGCAGCATCGGGTCAGATACGCAGTATTTT
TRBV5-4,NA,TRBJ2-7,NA,CASSLASGARYEQYF,TGTGCCAGCAGCTTGGCTTCTGGGGCGAGGTACGAGCAGTACTTC
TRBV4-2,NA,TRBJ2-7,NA,CASSQGRNEQYF,TGTGCCAGCAGCCAAGGACGGAACGAGCAGTACTTC
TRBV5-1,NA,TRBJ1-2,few,CASSLDRTGYTF,TGCGCCAGCAGCTTAGACCGAACGGGCTACACCTTC
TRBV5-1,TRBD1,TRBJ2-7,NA,CASSNGVRDRVYEQYF,TGCGCCAGCAGTAATGGAGTCCGGGACAGGGTCTACGAGCAGTACTTC
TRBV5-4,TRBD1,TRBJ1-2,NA,CASSFYRVQGASNYGYTF,TGTGCCAGCAGCTTCTATAGGGTACAGGGGGCCTCCAACTATGGCTACACCTTC
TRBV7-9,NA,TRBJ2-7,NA,CASSVRGFYEQYF,TGTGCCAGCAGTGTCAGGGGATTCTACGAGCAGTACTTC
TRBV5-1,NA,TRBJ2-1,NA,CASSLADPNNEQFF,TGCGCCAGCAGCTTGGCCGACCCTAACAATGAGCAGTTCTTC
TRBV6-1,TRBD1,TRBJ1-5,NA,CASSEALLSRTGPNQPQHF,TGTGCCAGCAGTGAAGCGCTTCTTAGCCGGACAGGACCTAATCAGCCCCAGCATTTT
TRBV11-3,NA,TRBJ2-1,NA,CASSLEPSSGTYNEQFF,TGTGCCAGCAGCTTAGAGCCAAGTAGCGGAACTTACAATGAGCAGTTCTTC
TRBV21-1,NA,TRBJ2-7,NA,CASSKGLASGIPLHEQYF,TGTGCCAGCAGCAAAGGGTTGGCTAGCGGGATCCCTCTGCACGAGCAGTACTTC
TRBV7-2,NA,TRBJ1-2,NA,CASSFVSGQDYGYTF,TGTGCCAGCAGCTTTGTGTCCGGTCAGGACTATGGCTACACCTTC
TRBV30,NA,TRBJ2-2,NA,CAWTGRDFGNTGELFF,TGTGCCTGGACCGGAAGGGACTTCGGAAACACCGGGGAGCTGTTTTTT
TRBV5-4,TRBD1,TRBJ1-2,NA,CASSPVDRVNYGYTF,TGTGCCAGCAGTCCCGTTGACAGGGTTAACTATGGCTACACCTTC
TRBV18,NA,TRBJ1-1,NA,CASSPLQGPTEAFF,TGTGCCAGCTCACCTTTACAGGGACCAACTGAAGCTTTCTTT
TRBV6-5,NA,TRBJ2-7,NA,CASSYSIASSYEQYF,TGTGCCAGCAGTTACTCGATCGCCAGTTCCTACGAGCAGTACTTC
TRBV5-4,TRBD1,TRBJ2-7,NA,CASSLAGQAYEQYF,TGTGCCAGCAGCTTGGCGGGACAGGCCTACGAGCAGTACTTC
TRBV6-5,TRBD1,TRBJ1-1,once,CASSSLQQGGTEAFF,TGTGCCAGCAGTTCCCTCCAACAGGGGGGCACTGAAGCTTTCTTT
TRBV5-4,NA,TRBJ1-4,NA,CASSLGLGRKGTNEKLFF,TGTGCCAGCAGCTTGGGTCTGGGGCGGAAAGGAACTAATGAAAAACTGTTTTTT
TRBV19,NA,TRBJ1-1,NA,CASSISRLNTEAFF,TGTGCCAGTAGTATATCCCGTTTGAACACTGAAGCTTTCTTT
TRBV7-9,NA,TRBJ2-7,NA,CASSRDMIFSYEQYF,TGTGCCAGCAGCCGGGACATGATTTTCTCCTACGAGCAGTACTTC
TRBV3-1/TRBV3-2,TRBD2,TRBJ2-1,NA,CASRLAGINEQFF,TGTGCCAGCAGATTAGCGGGAATCAATGAGCAGTTCTTC
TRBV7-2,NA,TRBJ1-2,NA,CASSLTGSGSYGYTF,TGTGCCAGCAGCCTAACGGGGTCCGGGTCCTATGGCTACACCTTC
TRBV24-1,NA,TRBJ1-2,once,CATRQTETYGYTF,TGTGCCACCAGACAGACGGAAACCTATGGCTACACCTTC
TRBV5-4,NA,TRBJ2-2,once,CASSRGGLQGTGELFF,TGTGCCAGCAGCCGAGGGGGGTTACAGGGCACCGGGGAGCTGTTTTTT
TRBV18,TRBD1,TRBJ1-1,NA,CASSPKPGTGNTEAFF,TGTGCCAGCTCACCGAAGCCCGGGACAGGGAACACTGAAGCTTTCTTT
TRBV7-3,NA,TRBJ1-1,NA,CASSFLWDTEAFF,TGTGCCAGCAGCTTTTTATGGGACACTGAAGCTTTCTTT
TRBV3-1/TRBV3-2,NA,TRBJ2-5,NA,CASSPHQRGQIQETQYF,TGTGCCAGCAGCCCCCATCAGAGAGGACAGATACAAGAGACCCAGTACTTC
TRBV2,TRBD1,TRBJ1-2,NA,CASRQGNYGYTF,TGTGCCAGCAGACAGGGGAACTATGGCTACACCTTC
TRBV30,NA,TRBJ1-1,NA,CAWSALINTEAFF,TGTGCCTGGAGTGCCCTGATTAACACTGAAGCTTTCTTT
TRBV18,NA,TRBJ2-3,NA,CASSPEDTQYF,TGTGCCAGCTCACCAGAAGATACGCAGTATTTT
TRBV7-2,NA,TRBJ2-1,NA,CASSLVPLTPSYNEQFF,TGTGCCAGCAGCTTAGTCCCCCTCACCCCTTCCTACAATGAGCAGTTCTTC
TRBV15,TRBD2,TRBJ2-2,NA,CATGTSGSTGELFF,TGTGCCACCGGGACTAGCGGGAGTACCGGGGAGCTGTTTTTT
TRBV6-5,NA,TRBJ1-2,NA,CASRGQSGYTF,TGTGCCAGCAGAGGACAAAGCGGCTACACCTTC
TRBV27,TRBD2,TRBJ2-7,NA,CASSWARGAYEQYF,TGTGCCAGCAGTTGGGCGCGGGGGGCCTACGAGCAGTACTTC
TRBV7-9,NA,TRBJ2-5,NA,CASSLAFGELETQYF,TGTGCCAGCAGCTTAGCCTTCGGGGAACTAGAGACCCAGTACTTC
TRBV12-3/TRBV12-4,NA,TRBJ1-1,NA,CASSLMDTEAFF,TGTGCCAGCAGTTTAATGGACACTGAAGCTTTCTTT
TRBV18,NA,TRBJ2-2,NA,CASSPWDVRNTGELFF,TGTGCCAGCTCACCATGGGACGTTCGGAACACCGGGGAGCTGTTTTTT
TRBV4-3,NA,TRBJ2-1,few,CASSQDHRGTNRYNEQFF,TGCGCCAGCAGCCAAGATCATCGGGGGACGAATAGGTACAATGAGCAGTTCTTC
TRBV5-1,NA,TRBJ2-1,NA,CASSLADGGYNEQFF,TGCGCCAGCAGCTTGGCGGACGGAGGCTACAATGAGCAGTTCTTC
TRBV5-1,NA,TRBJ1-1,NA,CASSLTGNTEAFF,TGCGCCAGCAGCCTGACAGGGAACACTGAAGCTTTCTTT
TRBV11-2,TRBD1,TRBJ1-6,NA,CASSLRTGNNSPLHF,TGTGCCAGCAGCTTGCGGACAGGCAATAATTCACCCCTCCACTTT
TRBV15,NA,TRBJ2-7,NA,CATSTGTTYEQYF,TGTGCCACCAGCACCGGGACCACGTACGAGCAGTACTTC
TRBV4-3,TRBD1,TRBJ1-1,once,CASSQRLTGGTEAFF,TGCGCCAGCAGCCAACGACTAACAGGGGGGACTGAAGCTTTCTTT
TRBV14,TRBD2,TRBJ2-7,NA,CASSQLTSGFPYEQYF,TGTGCCAGCAGCCAACTAACTAGCGGGTTCCCCTACGAGCAGTACTTC
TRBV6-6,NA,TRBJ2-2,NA,CASTRASGELFF,TGTGCCAGCACCCGCGCCTCCGGGGAGCTGTTTTTT
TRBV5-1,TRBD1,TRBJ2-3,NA,CASNPSQGGIDTQYF,TGCGCCAGCAACCCGTCACAGGGGGGCATCGATACGCAGTATTTT
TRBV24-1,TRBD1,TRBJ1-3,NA,CATSEGGLGDTIYF,TGTGCCACCAGTGAAGGGGGCCTAGGGGACACCATATATTTT
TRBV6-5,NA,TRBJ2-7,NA,CASTSKGGAYEQYF,TGTGCCAGCACCTCCAAGGGGGGCGCGTACGAGCAGTACTTC
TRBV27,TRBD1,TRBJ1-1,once,CASSSTGGNTEAFF,TGTGCCAGCAGTTCCACAGGGGGTAACACTGAAGCTTTCTTT